This T cell receptor (beta chain) came from a study of beta chain features in type 1 diabetes. The V and J ends lost 0 bases and 0 bases respectively, with 15 bases between them. The germline gives CDR1 LNHNV, CDR2 YYDKDF (reference sequence). CDR3 length: 17 residues. This clone was detected a few times. Of the isolated RNA, all was reverse transcribed, and so the sequenced material was expressed TCRB transcripts. Method: immunoSEQ multiplex PCR; TCRdb's copy keeps in-frame clones and lacks some. This repertoire shows some 410,000 clones, over 9.5% found once; its top ten account for about 0.045%. The specimen sequenced was naive CD4+ T cells from blood. The TCR originated in a woman under 30 in good health. The V and J genes are TRBV15 and TRBJ2-7, with D perhaps TRBD2 (5 bases). The CDR3: CATSRDAMRESSYEQYV. In DNA form, the CDR3 reads TGTGCCACCAGCAGAGATGCGATGAGGGAGAGCTCCTACGAGCAGTACGTC.